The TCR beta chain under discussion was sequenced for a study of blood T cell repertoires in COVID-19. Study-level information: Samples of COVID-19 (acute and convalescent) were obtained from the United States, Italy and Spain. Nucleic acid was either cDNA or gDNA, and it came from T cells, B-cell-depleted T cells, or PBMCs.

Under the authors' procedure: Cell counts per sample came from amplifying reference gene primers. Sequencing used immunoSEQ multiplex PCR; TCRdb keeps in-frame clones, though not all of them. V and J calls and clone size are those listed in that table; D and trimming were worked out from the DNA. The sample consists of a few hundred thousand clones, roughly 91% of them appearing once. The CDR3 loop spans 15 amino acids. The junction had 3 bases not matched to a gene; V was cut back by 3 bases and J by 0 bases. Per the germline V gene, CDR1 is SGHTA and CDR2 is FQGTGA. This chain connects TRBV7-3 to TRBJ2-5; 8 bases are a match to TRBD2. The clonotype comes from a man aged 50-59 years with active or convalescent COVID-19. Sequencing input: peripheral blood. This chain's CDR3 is CASSFSGGHQETQYF. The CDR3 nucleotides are TGTGCCAGCAGCTTTTCGGGGGGGCACCAAGAGACCCAGTACTTC.